A selection of T cell receptor beta chains follows, all from one sample in a study of cytomegalovirus exposure and HLA in healthy donors. Generated by immunoSEQ multiplex PCR, the TCRdb table keeps only in-frame clones and is missing some. This table holds about 150,000 clones. Specimen: PBMCs. All receptors derive from a woman aged 45-60 years in good health and CMV-seronegative. The CDR3 runs from the conserved cysteine through the conserved F or W. The D gene is left open where the match is weak.

d_gene	j_gene	v_gene	CDR3nt	CDR3aa
.	TRBJ1-5	TRBV7-8	TGTGCCAGCAGCTTCAACGGTAATCAGCCCCAGCATTTT	CASSFNGNQPQHF
.	TRBJ2-3	TRBV7-2	TGTGCCAGCAGCTGGAGAAAAGCGAGCACAGATACGCAGTATTTT	CASSWRKASTDTQYF
TRBD1	TRBJ2-7	TRBV5-1	TGCGCCAGCAGCTTGGGACAGGGCGCCTACGAGCAGTACTTC	CASSLGQGAYEQYF
.	TRBJ2-7	TRBV4-2	TGTGCCAGCAGCCGCGGAGGTATCCCCTACGAGCAGTACTTC	CASSRGGIPYEQYF
TRBD2	TRBJ2-2	TRBV29-1	TGCAGCTTTTCGACTAGCGGGAGTCCCGGGGAGCTGTTTTTT	CSFSTSGSPGELFF
TRBD2	TRBJ2-7	TRBV7-6	TGTGCCAGCAGCGGGGGGGACGGAGAGAGCTCCTACGAGCAGTACTTC	CASSGGDGESSYEQYF
TRBD1	TRBJ2-5	TRBV30	TGTGCCTGGGGACAGGGGGGAGAGACCCAGTACTTC	CAWGQGGETQYF
TRBD1	TRBJ2-3	TRBV7-9	TGTGCCAGCAGCCTACGGGACAGGGGGCTGATGGGCACAGATACGCAGTATTTT	CASSLRDRGLMGTDTQYF
TRBD1	TRBJ2-2	TRBV5-6	TGTGCCAGCAGCTCGACAGGGAGTGGCACCGGGGAGCTGTTTTTT	CASSSTGSGTGELFF
.	TRBJ2-1	TRBV19	TGTGCCAGTAGTATCGCTAGTCGATACAATGAGCAGTTCTTC	CASSIASRYNEQFF
TRBD1	TRBJ1-2	TRBV29-1	TGCAGCGGTGGGACAGCCCGTGGCTACACCTTC	CSGGTARGYTF
.	TRBJ1-4	TRBV4-1	TGCGCCAGCAGCCCAATGGGAGCCGGGCCATACTCTGAAAAACTGTTTTTT	CASSPMGAGPYSEKLFF
TRBD1	TRBJ1-1	TRBV28	TGTGCCAGCAGTATTTTACAGGGGTCGGTCACTGAAGCTTTCTTT	CASSILQGSVTEAFF
.	TRBJ2-7	TRBV15	TGTGCCACCAGCAGAGTAGGGACTTCGCAGGGGCAGTACTTC	CATSRVGTSQGQYF
TRBD1	TRBJ1-1	TRBV6-1	TGTGCCAGCAAGATAGTCGGGACAGTGAACACTGAAGCTTTCTTT	CASKIVGTVNTEAFF
TRBD1	TRBJ1-3	TRBV5-1	TGCGCCAGCAGCTTGGAAGGGACAGGGGCATTTGCTGGAAACACCATATATTTT	CASSLEGTGAFAGNTIYF
.	TRBJ2-1	TRBV7-2	TGTGCCAGCAGCCCCAGCGTCGGCTCCTACAATGAGCAGTTCTTC	CASSPSVGSYNEQFF
.	TRBJ1-2	TRBV18	TGTGCCAGCTCACCACAGGGGACTCTCAAGTTC	CASSPQGTLKF
.	TRBJ1-2	TRBV6-5	TGTGCCAGCACTCCCCTAAGGGGGGGAGCCTATGGCTACACCTTC	CASTPLRGGAYGYTF
.	TRBJ1-2	TRBV5-6	TGTGCCAGCAGCTTCGGGGGGGGAGGAACTAACTATGGCTACACCTTC	CASSFGGGGTNYGYTF
.	TRBJ2-3	TRBV2	TGTGCCAGCGGACGGGGGGACAGCTTACTAGCGGAGGTCACAGATACGCAGTATTTT	CASGRGDSLLAEVTDTQYF
TRBD2	TRBJ2-3	TRBV28	TGTGCCAGCAGTTTAATCCTAGCGGGATACACAGATACGCAGTATTTT	CASSLILAGYTDTQYF
TRBD2	TRBJ2-1	TRBV11-3	TGTGCCAGCAGCTTAGATCGACTAGCGGGAGGGGATGAGCAGTTCTTC	CASSLDRLAGGDEQFF
.	TRBJ2-5	TRBV7-2	TGTGCCAGCAGCTTTCAAAGGGGCCAAGAGACCCAGTACTTC	CASSFQRGQETQYF
TRBD1	TRBJ2-7	TRBV5-6	TGTGCCAGCAGCCGGGACAGGGTCGGCTACGAGCAGTACTTC	CASSRDRVGYEQYF
.	TRBJ2-7	TRBV7-8	TGTGCCAGCAGCAAGGGGCTTTACGAGCAGTACTTC	CASSKGLYEQYF